This is a list of T cell receptor beta chains from one sample in a study of T cell responses to AZD1222 COVID-19 vaccine. The table came from immunoSEQ multiplex PCR; TCRdb's copy has only in-frame clones and leaves some out. The sample lists roughly 120,000 clones, 88% seen once, with around a sixth in the top ten. The sample was peripheral blood, taken on day 0 of MenACWY control vaccination. The receptors come from an adult in good health. Each CDR3 is given with its conserved first and last residue. Each record gives: CDR3 DNA, CDR3 protein, clone size, J gene, V gene, D gene. A D gene is named only where the DNA matches it firmly. The listing skips clone size in some rows; elsewhere it reads once, few, many or a size class.

TGTGCCACCAGTGACAGACAGGGGTCGAACTATGGCTACACCTTC CATSDRQGSNYGYTF NA TRBJ1-2 TRBV24-1 TRBD1
TGCAGCGTTGAGCCTAACAGGTCTCCCCCTTACAATGAGCAGTTCTTC CSVEPNRSPPYNEQFF NA TRBJ2-1 TRBV29-1 NA
TGTGCCAGTAGTGAGACAGGGCTTTTCTCCGAGCAGTACTTC CASSETGLFSEQYF NA TRBJ2-7 TRBV19 TRBD1
TGCGCCAGCAGCTTGACCGGCCGAGGAGACGAGCAGTACTTC CASSLTGRGDEQYF NA TRBJ2-7 TRBV5-1 NA
TGTGCCAGCAGCTTCGGAACAGGGGGGACCTACGAGCAGTACTTC CASSFGTGGTYEQYF few TRBJ2-7 TRBV7-6 TRBD1
TGTGCCAGCTCACCATCAGGGGGCAAGACTGAAGCTTTCTTT CASSPSGGKTEAFF NA TRBJ1-1 TRBV18 TRBD1
TGTGCCAGCAGTTACCAGGGGGCCCGTTCACCCCTCCACTTT CASSYQGARSPLHF NA TRBJ1-6 TRBV6-5 TRBD1
TGTGCCAGTCGAAACAGGGGAGTTGTGGGTCAGCCCCAGCATTTT CASRNRGVVGQPQHF NA TRBJ1-5 TRBV6-4 TRBD1
TGTGCCAGCAGCCAAAGAAACTGCTCCTCCTACGAGCAGTACTTC CASSQRNCSSYEQYF NA TRBJ2-7 TRBV21-1 NA
TGCGCCAGCAGCTTGGGGACAGGGTTGAACGAGCAGTACTTC CASSLGTGLNEQYF NA TRBJ2-7 TRBV5-1 TRBD1
TGTGCCAGTAGTAGGGGCGGGAGGGCCTCGGATACGCAGTATTTT CASSRGGRASDTQYF NA TRBJ2-3 TRBV19 TRBD2
TGCGCCAGCAGCCAGGTAACTGGACGCACGCAGTATTTT CASSQVTGRTQYF NA TRBJ2-3 TRBV4-1 NA
TGTGCCAGCAGTCAAAGAGACAGGGGGAACACTGAAGCTTTCTTT CASSQRDRGNTEAFF NA TRBJ1-1 TRBV6-5 TRBD1
TGTGCCAGCAGCTTACTGGTCGGGGTTCCGGACTACGAGCAGTACTTC CASSLLVGVPDYEQYF NA TRBJ2-7 TRBV11-2 NA
TGTGCCAGTATGAGGGAGGTGACTGAAGCTTTCTTT CASMREVTEAFF NA TRBJ1-1 TRBV19 NA
TGTGCCAGTAGTATAGTCTTCCAGCGGGGTTCCTACAATGAGCAGTTCTTC CASSIVFQRGSYNEQFF NA TRBJ2-1 TRBV19 TRBD2
TGTGCCATCAGTTTGACTAGCGGGGCCTCCTACGAGCAGTACTTC CAISLTSGASYEQYF NA TRBJ2-7 TRBV10-3 TRBD2
TGTGCCAGCAATAGCCGGGACAACTATGGCTACACCTTC CASNSRDNYGYTF once TRBJ1-2 TRBV6-5 NA
TGTGCCATCAGTGCTTCAGCAATGAACACTGAAGCTTTCTTT CAISASAMNTEAFF once TRBJ1-1 TRBV10-3 NA
TGTGCCAGCAGCTTAGCTGGGGGACAGGGCTCCTACGAGCAGTACTTC CASSLAGGQGSYEQYF few TRBJ2-7 TRBV7-6 TRBD1
TGTGCCAGTAAAGCCACCGGAGGGGCCAACGTCCTGACTTTC CASKATGGANVLTF NA TRBJ2-6 TRBV19 NA
TGTGCCAGCAGGACGGCAGGGTGGAACACTGAAGCTTTCTTT CASRTAGWNTEAFF NA TRBJ1-1 TRBV6-5 NA
TGTGCCGTCCGGCTGCACCACCGGGAGCAGTACTTC CAVRLHHREQYF NA TRBJ2-7 TRBV7-3 NA
TGTGCCAGCGGGAGGTCTGGAAACACCATATATTTT CASGRSGNTIYF NA TRBJ1-3 TRBV27 NA
TGTGCCAGCAGCCTGACTAGCAGACCCTACAATGAGCAGTTCTTC CASSLTSRPYNEQFF NA TRBJ2-1 TRBV2 TRBD2
TGCGCCAGCAGTCAGGGGGCAGGGGATAATGAAAAACTGTTTTTT CASSQGAGDNEKLFF NA TRBJ1-4 TRBV23-1 NA
TGTGCCACGTGCAGGGGGGAGGCCAAAAACATTCAGTACTTC CATCRGEAKNIQYF NA TRBJ2-4 TRBV7-9 NA
TGTGCCAGCAGCCCCCCACAGATGAACACTGAAGCTTTCTTT CASSPPQMNTEAFF NA TRBJ1-1 TRBV7-9 NA
TGTGCCAGCAGCCCGAATCCGGCCTACGAGCAGTACTTC CASSPNPAYEQYF NA TRBJ2-7 TRBV9 NA
TGTGCCAGCAGCCAAGAGAAGGGACAGCCAAATCAGCCCCAGCATTTT CASSQEKGQPNQPQHF few TRBJ1-5 TRBV4-2 TRBD1
TGTGCCAGCAGCTCCCCGGGACTACCCAACTACGAGCAGTACTTC CASSSPGLPNYEQYF NA TRBJ2-7 TRBV11-2 TRBD2
TGTGCCATCAGTGAGTCGAAGGGAGGGTTCCCCTACGAGCAGTACTTC CAISESKGGFPYEQYF NA TRBJ2-7 TRBV10-3 TRBD2
TGTGCCACCAGCCGCAGAGTGGATCAGCCCCAGCATTTT CATSRRVDQPQHF once TRBJ1-5 TRBV15 NA
TGTGCCAGCAGCTTAGCCCCCGCGGGAGGGCTCTACGAGCAGTACTTC CASSLAPAGGLYEQYF NA TRBJ2-7 TRBV7-2 TRBD2
TGTGCCAGCAGTAGAGGGGGTACTGGAAACACCATATATTTT CASSRGGTGNTIYF NA TRBJ1-3 TRBV27 NA
TGCGCCAGCAGCTTGGAGGGGAGGGTCTCTTATGGCTACACCTTC CASSLEGRVSYGYTF NA TRBJ1-2 TRBV5-1 NA
TGCGCCAGCAGTGAACGACAGGGCCGTAATGAAAAACTGTTTTTT CASSERQGRNEKLFF NA TRBJ1-4 TRBV10-1 TRBD1
TGCGCCAGCAGAACGGACAGGAACACTGAAGCTTTCTTT CASRTDRNTEAFF NA TRBJ1-1 TRBV5-1 NA
TGTGCCAGCAGCCAAAAGGGTCAGCAGTACTTC CASSQKGQQYF few TRBJ2-7 TRBV12-3/TRBV12-4 NA
TGCAGTGCTAGTGGGGGCAGGGCTTCACCCCTCCACTTT CSASGGRASPLHF NA TRBJ1-6 TRBV20-1 NA
TGCGCCAGCAGGGCAGGGACGAACACCGGGGAGCTGTTTTTT CASRAGTNTGELFF NA TRBJ2-2 TRBV5-1 NA
TGTGCCAGCAGCTCATGGTCCCCGGGGAGGGGTGGCTACACCTTC CASSSWSPGRGGYTF NA TRBJ1-2 TRBV5-5 NA
TGTGCCACCAGCAGAGGGGATCGGGGCCACCAAGAGACCCAGTACTTC CATSRGDRGHQETQYF NA TRBJ2-5 TRBV15 NA
TGCAGTGCTAGTGGAGCGGGAGTGGTCACCGGGGAGCTGTTTTTT CSASGAGVVTGELFF NA TRBJ2-2 TRBV20-1 TRBD2